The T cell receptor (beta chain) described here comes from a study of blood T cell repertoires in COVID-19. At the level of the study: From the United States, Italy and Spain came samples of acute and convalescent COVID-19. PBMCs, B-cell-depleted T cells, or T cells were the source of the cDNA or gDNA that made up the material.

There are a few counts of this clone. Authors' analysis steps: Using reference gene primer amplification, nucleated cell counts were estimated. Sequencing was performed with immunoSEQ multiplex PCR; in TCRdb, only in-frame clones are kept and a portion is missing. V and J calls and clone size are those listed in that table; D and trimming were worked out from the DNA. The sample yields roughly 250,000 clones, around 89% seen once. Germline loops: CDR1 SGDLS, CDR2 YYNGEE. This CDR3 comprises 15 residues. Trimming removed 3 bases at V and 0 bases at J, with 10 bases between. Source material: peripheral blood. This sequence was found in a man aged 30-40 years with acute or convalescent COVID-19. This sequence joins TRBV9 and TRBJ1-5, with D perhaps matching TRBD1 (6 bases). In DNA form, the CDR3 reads TGTGCCAGCAGCGAGGGACACAATAGCAATCAGCCCCAGCATTTT. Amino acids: CASSEGHNSNQPQHF.